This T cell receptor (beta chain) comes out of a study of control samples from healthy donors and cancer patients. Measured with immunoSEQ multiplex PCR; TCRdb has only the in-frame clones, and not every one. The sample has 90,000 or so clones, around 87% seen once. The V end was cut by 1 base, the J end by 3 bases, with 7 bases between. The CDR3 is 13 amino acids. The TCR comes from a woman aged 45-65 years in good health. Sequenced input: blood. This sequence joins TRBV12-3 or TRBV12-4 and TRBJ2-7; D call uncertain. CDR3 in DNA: TGTGCCAGCAGTTTAGGCGTCGGCTACGAGCAGTACTTC. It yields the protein CASSLGVGYEQYF.